One sample yielded the 24 T cell receptor beta chains listed below, sequenced in a study of vaccination and CD4 T cells after COVID-19. Treatment indicated: roughly 10-day PBMC culture with coronavirus spike peptide pools or control peptides (ViraFEST assay). One should note that the unexposed donor's CD4+ T cells were collected before the COVID-19 pandemic (2011-2018). Cultured CD4+ T cell DNA underwent sequencing with the Oncomine TCR Beta short-read assay. TCRdb redid the calling of the PCR reads with MiXCR, one entry per CDR3 protein. The sample consists of under 3,000 distinct CDR3 sequences, approximately 40% of them appearing once. Antigen specificity for these receptors is unknown. Sequenced material: CD4+ T cells from blood, cultured in vitro. These receptors all stem from a human donor in good health.

V and J are TRBV25-1 and TRBJ1-5; TRBD1 agrees at 7 bases. The germline gives CDR1 MGHDK, CDR2 SYGVNS. J gave up 0 bases and V 5 bases, and 7 bases lay outside the gene matches. The CDR3 is 16 residues long. CDR3 sequence: CASSTGEGGSNQPQHF. DNA for the CDR3: TGTGCCAGCAGTACAGGGGAAGGGGGTAGCAATCAGCCCCAGCATTTT. Filled out from reference TRBV25-1 and TRBJ1-5, the complete variable domain reads EADIYQTPRYLVIGTGKKITLECSQTMGHDKMYWYQQDPGMELHLIHYSYGVNSTEKGDLSSESTVSRIRTEHFPLTLESARPSHTSQYLCASSTGEGGSNQPQHFGDGTRLSIL.

This clonotype has only a few counts. CDR3 DNA: TGCAGTGCTAGAGATTTGGCAGCGGGAGGTGAAGATGAGCAGTTCTTC. This gives the protein CSARDLAAGGEDEQFF. The chain uses TRBV20-1 and TRBJ2-1; 9 nucleotides agree with TRBD2. V was clipped by 0 bases and J by 8 bases; unmatched bases: 11. This CDR3 region has 16 residues. CDR1 is DFQATT and CDR2 is SNEGSKA in the germline V gene (reference sequence).

The chain is built from TRBV6-2 or TRBV6-3 and TRBJ1-5; no definite D call. There are 17 residues in the CDR3. The V end was cut by 6 bases, the J end by 7 bases, with 25 bases between. Germline V gives CDR1 MNHEY, CDR2 SVGEGT. This CDR3 is CASRSTGSPFMEQPQHF. The CDR3 DNA reads TGTGCCAGCAGATCCACCGGATCCCCCTTCATGGAGCAGCCCCAGCATTTT.

V usage is TRBV2 and J usage is TRBJ2-7; 10 bases fit TRBD2. CDR1 SNHLY and CDR2 FYNNEI come from the germline V gene. This CDR3 is built from 17 residues. V dropped 3 bases and J dropped 2; count of bases not matched to a gene: 10. DNA for the CDR3: TGTGCCAGCAGTGACGGGGCCCTAGCGGGGGAGACCTACGAGCAGTACTTC. It specifies CASSDGALAGETYEQYF.

This chain uses TRBV15 with TRBJ2-1, with 7 nucleotides matching TRBD1. This CDR3 spans 13 amino acids. V shed 5 bases, J shed 4 bases, and the junction held 2 bases outside the gene matches. The germline V gene encodes CDR1 LNHNV and CDR2 YYDKDF (reference sequence). CDR3 nucleotides: TGTGCCACCAGCCGGGACAGATACAATGAGCAGTTCTTC. This sequence encodes CATSRDRYNEQFF.

This chain joins TRBV10-3 and TRBJ1-2; TRBD1 matches at 9 bases. The germline CDR1 and CDR2 sequences are ENHRY and SYGVKD. CDR3 size: 13 residues. The trim removed 6 bases at V and 10 bases at J, leaving 9 bases unmatched. The CDR3 spells CAIRPGQGVDYTF. In DNA form, the CDR3 reads TGTGCCATCAGGCCGGGACAGGGTGTTGACTACACCTTC.

The rearrangement links TRBV28 to TRBJ2-7, with TRBD2 matching over 15 bases. CDR1 and CDR2 (germline): MDHEN, SYDVKM. This CDR3 has 16 amino acids. The ends lost 6 bases at V and 4 bases at J; junction bases unmatched: 7. CDR3 region: CASSFGTSGRRYEQYF. CDR3 nucleotide sequence: TGTGCCAGCAGCTTCGGGACTAGCGGGAGGCGATACGAGCAGTACTTC. The variable domain in full, with the rest retrieved from reference TRBV28 and TRBJ2-7, is DVKVTQSSRYLVKRTGEKVFLECVQDMDHENMFWYRQDPGLGLRLIYFSYDVKMKEKGDIPEGYSVSREKKERFSLILESASTNQTSMYLCASSFGTSGRRYEQYFGPGTRLTVT.

The chain employs TRBV30 and TRBJ1-5; 10 bases agree with TRBD1. The CDR3 sequence is 14 residues long. From germline, CDR1 is GTSNPN and CDR2 SVGIG (reference sequence). V lost 2 bases, J lost 7 bases, and 5 bases stayed unmatched. For the CDR3, the DNA is TGTGCCTGGAGTACGACAGGGGGCGGACAGCCCCAGCATTTT. It specifies CAWSTTGGGQPQHF.

This clonotype has just a few counts. The genes are TRBV20-1 and TRBJ1-6; 7 nucleotides match TRBD1. Unmatched junction bases numbered 12, after V lost 0 bases and J lost 10 bases. There are 16 residues in the CDR3. CDR1 is DFQATT, CDR2 SNEGSKA, per germline (reference sequence). CDR3 loop: CSARDGRRGRISPLHF. Written as DNA, the CDR3 is TGCAGTGCTAGAGATGGGAGGAGGGGGCGGATATCACCCCTCCACTTT.

This chain uses TRBV30 with TRBJ1-5; D is ambiguous. The CDR3 sequence is 17 residues long. Germline V gene data show CDR1 as GTSNPN and CDR2 as SVGIG (reference sequence). Trimming shortened V by 3 bases and J by 1 base, and 19 bases separated the two germline ends. The CDR3 DNA reads TGTGCCTGGAGCCCCGGCGGGGTTCGGGTCAGCAATCAGCCCCAGCATTTT. Its translation is CAWSPGGVRVSNQPQHF. Using reference TRBV30 and TRBJ1-5 for the parts outside the CDR3, the full variable domain is SQTIHQWPATLVQPVGSPLSLECTVEGTSNPNLYWYRQAAGRGLQLLFYSVGIGQISSEVPQNLSASRPQDRQFILSSKKLLLSDSGFYLCAWSPGGVRVSNQPQHFGDGTRLSIL.

The V call is TRBV12-3 or TRBV12-4, the J call TRBJ2-2; D might be TRBD2 (6 bases). CDR3 length equals 17 residues. V was pared by 7 bases and J by 4 bases, with 22 bases between. This chain's CDR3 is CASILEIPAGFTGELFF. The CDR3 region has the DNA TGTGCCAGCATCCTTGAGATCCCGGCGGGGTTCACCGGGGAGCTGTTTTTT.

In this sample, this clonotype turned up a few times. This chain uses TRBV28 with TRBJ2-7, with 7 positions matching TRBD2. V dropped 5 bases and J dropped 7; count of bases not matched to a gene: 14. The CDR3 sequence is 15 residues long. Germline CDR1 reads MDHEN; CDR2 reads SYDVKM. This CDR3 reads CASSPPLAGAWEQYF. In nucleotides, the CDR3 is TGTGCCAGCAGTCCCCCTCTCGCGGGAGCATGGGAGCAGTACTTC.

V is TRBV24-1 and J is TRBJ2-7, with D perhaps being TRBD1 or TRBD2 (5 bases each). This CDR3 comprises 13 residues. Trimming took 6 bases from V and 0 from J, leaving 8 bases between them. Germline CDR1 KGHDR, CDR2 SFDVKD. The CDR3 coding sequence is TGTGCCACCAGTCCAGGGAGCTCCTACGAGCAGTACTTC. Translation gives CATSPGSSYEQYF.

A few counts support this clonotype. The chain has TRBV12-3 or TRBV12-4 and TRBJ1-5; D is ambiguous. This CDR3 has 13 residues. V lost 2 bases to trimming and J lost 3 bases, with 5 bases between them. DNA for the CDR3: TGTGCCAGCAGTTTATCAGTCAATCAGCCCCAGCATTTT. It is translated as CASSLSVNQPQHF.

The V gene is TRBV7-3, the J gene TRBJ2-6, with 8 nucleotides matching TRBD1. This CDR3 has 15 amino acids. The germline V gene has CDR1 SGHTA and CDR2 FQGTGA. The junction had 2 bases not matched to a gene; V was cut back by 5 bases and J by 2 bases. The CDR3 DNA sequence: TGTGCCAGCAGCATACAGGGGGCTGGGGCCAACGTCCTGACTTTC. Its protein product is CASSIQGAGANVLTF.

The chain employs TRBV2 and TRBJ2-3, with a possible D match to TRBD2 (6 bases). CDR1 and CDR2 (germline): SNHLY, FYNNEI. With 7 bases removed from V and 11 bases from J, the gap between germline ends came to 13 bases. The CDR3 runs 11 residues. The CDR3 DNA sequence: TGTGCCAGCACCGCGGGATCTGGGCAGTATTTT. This translates into CASTAGSGQYF.

This clonotype was seen a few times. The rearrangement links TRBV29-1 to TRBJ1-2, with no clear D. Germline V gene sequence: CDR1 SQVTM, CDR2 ANQGSEA. Trimming cost V 7 bases and J 9 bases, with 18 bases left between them. This CDR3 has 12 residues. CDR3 amino acids: CSATEPSYSYTF. The CDR3 DNA reads as TGCAGCGCCACCGAACCGAGTTATAGCTACACCTTC.

This clonotype was observed a single time. This chain connects TRBV20-1 to TRBJ1-4; D possibly corresponds to TRBD1 (6 bases). Germline-derived CDR1 and CDR2 are DFQATT and SNEGSKA (reference sequence). V lost 6 bases and J 3 bases, leaving 17 bases between the germline ends. The CDR3 loop spans 15 amino acids. CDR3 protein: CSARSFGGSNEKLFF. CDR3 nucleotide sequence: TGCAGTGCCAGGAGCTTCGGGGGCTCTAATGAAAAACTGTTTTTT.

This clonotype was seen a handful of times. The chain joins TRBV27 to TRBJ1-2; TRBD1 might be the D (6 bases). CDR3 size: 15 residues. Germline V lookup: CDR1 MNHEY, CDR2 SMNVEV (reference sequence). The germline V and J ends were trimmed by 5 bases and 7 bases, with 20 bases remaining between them. This chain's CDR3 is CASSRIGGGLGGYTF. The CDR3 DNA is TGTGCCAGCAGTCGCATAGGGGGGGGCTTGGGTGGCTACACCTTC.

This chain uses TRBV18 with TRBJ1-6; D possibly corresponds to TRBD1 (6 bases). Germline V gene sequence: CDR1 KGHSH, CDR2 LQKENI. CDR3 size: 15 residues. The V end was cut by 2 bases, the J end by 10 bases, with 15 bases between. The CDR3 DNA sequence: TGTGCCAGCTCACCAAGGGGGGGATCCGACTCACCCCTCCACTTT. Translated, it gives CASSPRGGSDSPLHF. Full variable domain (missing parts from reference TRBV18 and TRBJ1-6): NAGVMQNPRHLVRRRGQEARLRCSPMKGHSHVYWYRQLPEEGLKFMVYLQKENIIDESGMPKERFSAEFPKEGPSILRIQQVVRGDSAAYFCASSPRGGSDSPLHFGNGTRLTVT.

By its share, this clonotype is medium-sized. J is TRBJ1-6 and V is TRBV18, with D possibly being TRBD1 (5 bases). CDR3 length: 14 residues. V lost 2 bases to trimming and J lost 6 bases, with 8 bases between them. From germline, CDR1 is KGHSH and CDR2 LQKENI. The CDR3 coding sequence is TGTGCCAGCTCACCAGAGGGGCTTAATTCACCCCTCCACTTT. Protein sequence: CASSPEGLNSPLHF. Supplemented by reference TRBV18 and TRBJ1-6, the full variable domain reads NAGVMQNPRHLVRRRGQEARLRCSPMKGHSHVYWYRQLPEEGLKFMVYLQKENIIDESGMPKERFSAEFPKEGPSILRIQQVVRGDSAAYFCASSPEGLNSPLHFGNGTRLTVT.

This clonotype has only a few counts. V usage is TRBV2 and J usage is TRBJ2-2, with unresolved D. CDR1 is SNHLY, CDR2 FYNNEI, per germline. This CDR3 is built from 14 residues. Trimming left V 4 bases short and J 4 bases short, with 10 bases between. For the CDR3, the DNA is TGTGCCAGCAGTGTTGATAGGGCCACCGGGGAGCTGTTTTTT. It codes for CASSVDRATGELFF. The entire variable domain, with the rest obtained from reference TRBV2 and TRBJ2-2, is as follows: EPEVTQTPSHQVTQMGQEVILRCVPISNHLYFYWYRQILGQKVEFLVSFYNNEISEKSEIFDDQFSVERPDGSNFTLKIRSTKLEDSAMYFCASSVDRATGELFFGEGSRLTVL.

The rearrangement links TRBV7-9 to TRBJ2-5, with 13 bases matching TRBD2. V shed 3 bases and J 5 bases; nucleotides not matched to a gene: 6. Germline CDR1 SEHNR, CDR2 FQNEAQ (reference sequence). This CDR3 has 16 amino acids. The CDR3 bases are TGTGCCAGCAGCTTCCCGGGACTAGCGGGATGGGAGACCCAGTACTTC. Its translation: CASSFPGLAGWETQYF.

The chain combines TRBV19 with TRBJ2-6; no reliable D call. The CDR3 is made up of 14 amino acids. Germline V gives CDR1 LNHDA, CDR2 SQIVND (reference sequence). V was pared by 6 bases and J by 1 base, with 7 bases between. The CDR3 DNA reads TGTGCCAGTAGCATCGGATCTGGGGCCAACGTCCTGACTTTC. This encodes CASSIGSGANVLTF.